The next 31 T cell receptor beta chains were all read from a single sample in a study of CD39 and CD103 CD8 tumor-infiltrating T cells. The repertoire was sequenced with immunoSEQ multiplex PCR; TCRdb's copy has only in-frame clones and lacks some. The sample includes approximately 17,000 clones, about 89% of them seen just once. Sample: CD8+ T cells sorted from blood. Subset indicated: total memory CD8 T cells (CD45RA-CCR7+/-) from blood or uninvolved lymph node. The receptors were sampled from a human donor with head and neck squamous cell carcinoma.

Here the CDR3 reads CASSSGTTYEQYF. The CDR3 DNA follows: TGTGCCAGCAGCTCCGGGACTACCTACGAGCAGTACTTC. The V and J genes are TRBV13 and TRBJ2-7; 7 bases match TRBD2. Germline V gene sequence: CDR1 PRHDT, CDR2 FYEKMQ (reference sequence). CDR3 size: 13 residues. Trimming cost V 4 bases and J 2 bases; bases outside gene matches: 2.

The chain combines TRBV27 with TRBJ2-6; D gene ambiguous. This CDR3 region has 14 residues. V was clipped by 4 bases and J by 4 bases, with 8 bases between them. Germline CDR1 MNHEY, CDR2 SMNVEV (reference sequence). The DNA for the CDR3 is TGTGCCAGCAGTTGGTCAGCCGGGGCCAACGTCCTGACTTTC. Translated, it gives CASSWSAGANVLTF.

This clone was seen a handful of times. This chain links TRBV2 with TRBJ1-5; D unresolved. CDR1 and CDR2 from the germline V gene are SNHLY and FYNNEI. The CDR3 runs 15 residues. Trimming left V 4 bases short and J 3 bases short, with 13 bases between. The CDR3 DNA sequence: TGTGCCAGCAGTGTGCTAGGAGGTTCCAATCAGCCCCAGCATTTT. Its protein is CASSVLGGSNQPQHF. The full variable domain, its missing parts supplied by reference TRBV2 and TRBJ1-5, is EPEVTQTPSHQVTQMGQEVILRCVPISNHLYFYWYRQILGQKVEFLVSFYNNEISEKSEIFDDQFSVERPDGSNFTLKIRSTKLEDSAMYFCASSVLGGSNQPQHFGDGTRLSIL.

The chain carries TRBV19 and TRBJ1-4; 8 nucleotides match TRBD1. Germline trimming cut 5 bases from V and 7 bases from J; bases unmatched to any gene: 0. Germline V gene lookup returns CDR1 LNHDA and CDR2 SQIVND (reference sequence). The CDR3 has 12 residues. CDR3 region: CASSQGAEKLFF. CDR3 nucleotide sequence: TGTGCCAGTAGTCAGGGGGCTGAAAAACTGTTTTTT.

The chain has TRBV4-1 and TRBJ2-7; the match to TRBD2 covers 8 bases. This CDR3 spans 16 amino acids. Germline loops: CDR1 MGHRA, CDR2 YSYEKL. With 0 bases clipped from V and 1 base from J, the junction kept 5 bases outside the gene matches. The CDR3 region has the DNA TGCGCCAGCAGCCAAGATGGGCGGGGGGCTTCCTACGAGCAGTACTTC. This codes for CASSQDGRGASYEQYF.

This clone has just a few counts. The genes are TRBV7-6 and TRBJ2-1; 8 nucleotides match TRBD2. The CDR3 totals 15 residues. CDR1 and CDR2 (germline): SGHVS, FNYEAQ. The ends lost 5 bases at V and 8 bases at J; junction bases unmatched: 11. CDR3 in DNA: TGTGCCAGCAGCCTTAGCGGGGCGGCTTACGATGAGCAGTTCTTC. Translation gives CASSLSGAAYDEQFF. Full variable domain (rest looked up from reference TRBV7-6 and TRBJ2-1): GAGVSQSPRYKVTKRGQDVALRCDPISGHVSLYWYRQALGQGPEFLTYFNYEAQQDKSGLPNDRFSAERPEGSISTLTIQRTEQRDSAMYRCASSLSGAAYDEQFFGPGTRLTVL.

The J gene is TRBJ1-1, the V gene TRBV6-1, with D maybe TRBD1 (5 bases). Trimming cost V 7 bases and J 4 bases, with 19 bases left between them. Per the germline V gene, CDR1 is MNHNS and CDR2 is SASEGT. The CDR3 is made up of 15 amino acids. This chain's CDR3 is CASTSYGGGFTEAFF. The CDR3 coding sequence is TGTGCCAGCACCTCATATGGGGGGGGTTTCACTGAAGCTTTCTTT.

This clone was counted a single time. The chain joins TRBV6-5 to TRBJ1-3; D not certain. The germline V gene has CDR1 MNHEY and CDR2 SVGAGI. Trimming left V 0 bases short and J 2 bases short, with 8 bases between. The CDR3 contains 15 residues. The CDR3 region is CASSYSSGTGNTIYF. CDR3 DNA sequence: TGTGCCAGCAGTTACTCGAGCGGGACTGGAAACACCATATATTTT.

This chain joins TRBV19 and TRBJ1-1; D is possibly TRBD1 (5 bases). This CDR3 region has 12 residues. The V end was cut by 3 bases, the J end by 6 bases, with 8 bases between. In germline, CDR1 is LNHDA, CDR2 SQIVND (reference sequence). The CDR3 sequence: CASSIGGSEAFF. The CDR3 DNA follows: TGTGCCAGTAGTATCGGGGGTTCTGAAGCTTTCTTT.

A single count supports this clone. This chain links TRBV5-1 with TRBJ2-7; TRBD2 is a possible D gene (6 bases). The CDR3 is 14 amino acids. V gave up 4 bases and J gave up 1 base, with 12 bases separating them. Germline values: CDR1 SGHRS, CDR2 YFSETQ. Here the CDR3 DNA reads TGCGCCAGCAGCGGAGGGGCAGGGTCCTACGAGCAGTACTTC. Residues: CASSGGAGSYEQYF.

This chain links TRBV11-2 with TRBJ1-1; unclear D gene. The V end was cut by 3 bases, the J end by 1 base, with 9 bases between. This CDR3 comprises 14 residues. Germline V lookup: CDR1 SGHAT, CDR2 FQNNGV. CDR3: CASSLTTANTEAFF. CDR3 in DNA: TGTGCCAGCAGCTTGACAACAGCGAACACTGAAGCTTTCTTT.

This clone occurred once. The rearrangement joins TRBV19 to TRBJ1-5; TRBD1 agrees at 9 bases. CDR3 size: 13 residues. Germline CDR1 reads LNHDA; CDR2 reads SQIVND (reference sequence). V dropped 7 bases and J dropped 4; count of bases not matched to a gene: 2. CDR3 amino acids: CASTGQGNQPQHF. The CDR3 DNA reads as TGTGCCAGTACGGGACAGGGTAATCAGCCCCAGCATTTT.

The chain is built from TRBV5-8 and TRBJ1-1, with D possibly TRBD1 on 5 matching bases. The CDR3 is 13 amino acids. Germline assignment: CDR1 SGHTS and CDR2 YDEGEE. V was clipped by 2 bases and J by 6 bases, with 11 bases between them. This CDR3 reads CASSFGGIPEAFF. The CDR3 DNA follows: TGTGCCAGCAGCTTCGGGGGGATCCCTGAAGCTTTCTTT.

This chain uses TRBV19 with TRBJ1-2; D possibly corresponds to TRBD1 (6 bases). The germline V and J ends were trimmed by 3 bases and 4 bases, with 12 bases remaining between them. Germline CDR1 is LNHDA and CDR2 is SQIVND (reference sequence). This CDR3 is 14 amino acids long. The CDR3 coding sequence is TGTGCCAGTAGTATCGGGGGGGGCTTCTATGGCTACACCTTC. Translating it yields CASSIGGGFYGYTF.

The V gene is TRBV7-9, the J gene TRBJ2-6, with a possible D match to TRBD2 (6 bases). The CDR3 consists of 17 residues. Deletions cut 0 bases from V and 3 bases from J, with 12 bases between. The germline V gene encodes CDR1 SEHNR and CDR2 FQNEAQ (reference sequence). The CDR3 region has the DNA TGTGCCAGCAGCTTAGCGATTGGGGGGTATGGGGCCAACGTCCTGACTTTC. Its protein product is CASSLAIGGYGANVLTF.

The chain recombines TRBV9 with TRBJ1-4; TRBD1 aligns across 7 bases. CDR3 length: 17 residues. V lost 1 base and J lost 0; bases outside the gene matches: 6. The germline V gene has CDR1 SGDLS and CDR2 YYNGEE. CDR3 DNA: TGTGCCAGCAGCGTACAGGGGGGAATTGCAACTAATGAAAAACTGTTTTTT. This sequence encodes CASSVQGGIATNEKLFF.

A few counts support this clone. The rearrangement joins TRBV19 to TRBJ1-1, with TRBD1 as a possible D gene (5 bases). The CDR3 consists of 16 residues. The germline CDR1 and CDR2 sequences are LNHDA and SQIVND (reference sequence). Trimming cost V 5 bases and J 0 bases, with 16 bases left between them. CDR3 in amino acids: CASSVTSTAMNTEAFF. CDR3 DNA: TGTGCCAGTAGTGTCACCTCGACAGCCATGAACACTGAAGCTTTCTTT.

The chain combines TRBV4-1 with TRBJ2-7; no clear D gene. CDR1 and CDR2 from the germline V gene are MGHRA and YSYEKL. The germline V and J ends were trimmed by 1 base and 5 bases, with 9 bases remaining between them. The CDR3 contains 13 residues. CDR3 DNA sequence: TGCGCCAGCAGCCAAGTACCAGCCCACGAGCAGTACTTC. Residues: CASSQVPAHEQYF.

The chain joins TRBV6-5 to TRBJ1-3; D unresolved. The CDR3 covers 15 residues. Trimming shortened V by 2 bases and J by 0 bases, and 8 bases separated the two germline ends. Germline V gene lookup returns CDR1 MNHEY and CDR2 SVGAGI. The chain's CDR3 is CASSYSGGSGNTIYF. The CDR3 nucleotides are TGTGCCAGCAGTTACAGTGGCGGCTCTGGAAACACCATATATTTT.

The CDR3 sequence is CASSDNWGGPEAFF. CDR3 DNA: TGTGCCAGCAGTGATAACTGGGGGGGGCCTGAAGCTTTCTTT. This chain links TRBV6-1 with TRBJ1-1, with D possibly matching TRBD1 (6 bases). Per the germline V gene, CDR1 is MNHNS and CDR2 is SASEGT. Trimming removed 3 bases from V and 6 bases from J, with 14 bases in between. This CDR3 contains 14 residues.

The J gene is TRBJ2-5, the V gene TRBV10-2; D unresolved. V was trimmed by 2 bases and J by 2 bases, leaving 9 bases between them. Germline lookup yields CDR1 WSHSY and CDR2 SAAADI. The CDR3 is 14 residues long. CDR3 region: CASSEGSRQETQYF. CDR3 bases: TGCGCCAGCAGTGAGGGTAGCCGGCAAGAGACCCAGTACTTC.

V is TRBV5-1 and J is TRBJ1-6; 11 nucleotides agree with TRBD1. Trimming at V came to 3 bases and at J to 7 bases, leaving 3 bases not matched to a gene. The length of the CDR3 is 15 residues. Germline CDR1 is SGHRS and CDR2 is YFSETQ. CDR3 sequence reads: CASSSGTGGNSPLHF. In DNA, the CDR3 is TGCGCCAGCAGCTCCGGGACAGGGGGGAATTCACCCCTCCACTTT.

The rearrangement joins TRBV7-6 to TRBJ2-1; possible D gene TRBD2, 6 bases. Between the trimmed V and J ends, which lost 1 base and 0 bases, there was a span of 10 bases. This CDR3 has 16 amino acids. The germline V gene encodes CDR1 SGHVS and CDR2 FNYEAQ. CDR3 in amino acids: CASSLEDYFSYNEQFF. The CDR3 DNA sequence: TGTGCCAGCAGCTTAGAGGACTACTTCTCCTACAATGAGCAGTTCTTC.

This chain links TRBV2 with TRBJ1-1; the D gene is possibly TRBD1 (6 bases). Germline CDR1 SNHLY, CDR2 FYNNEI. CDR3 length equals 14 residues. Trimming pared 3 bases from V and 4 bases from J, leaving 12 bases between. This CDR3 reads CASSEGAGGTEAFF. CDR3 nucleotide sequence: TGTGCCAGCAGTGAGGGGGCCGGGGGCACTGAAGCTTTCTTT.

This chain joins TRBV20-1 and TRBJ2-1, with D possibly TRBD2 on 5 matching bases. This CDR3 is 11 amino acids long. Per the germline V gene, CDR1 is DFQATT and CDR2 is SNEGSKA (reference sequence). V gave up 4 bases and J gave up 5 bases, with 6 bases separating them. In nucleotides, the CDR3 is TGCAGTGCTATCGGGAACAATGAGCAGTTCTTC. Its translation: CSAIGNNEQFF.

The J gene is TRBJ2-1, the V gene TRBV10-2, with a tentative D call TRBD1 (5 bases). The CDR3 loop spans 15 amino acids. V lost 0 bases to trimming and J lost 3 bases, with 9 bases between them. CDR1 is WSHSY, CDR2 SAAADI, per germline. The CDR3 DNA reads TGCGCCAGCAGTGAGTCGCGGACAAACTACAATGAGCAGTTCTTC. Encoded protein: CASSESRTNYNEQFF.

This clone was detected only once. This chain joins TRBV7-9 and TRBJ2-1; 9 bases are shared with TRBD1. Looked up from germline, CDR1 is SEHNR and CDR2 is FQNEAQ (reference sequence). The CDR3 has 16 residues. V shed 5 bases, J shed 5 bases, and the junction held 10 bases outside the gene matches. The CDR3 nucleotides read TGTGCCAGCAGCCGGAAAGCTGGGACAGGGAACAATGAGCAGTTCTTC. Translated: CASSRKAGTGNNEQFF.

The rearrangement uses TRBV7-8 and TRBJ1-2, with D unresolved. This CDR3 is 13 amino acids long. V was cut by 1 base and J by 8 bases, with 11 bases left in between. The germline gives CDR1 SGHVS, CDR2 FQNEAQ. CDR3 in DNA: TGTGCCAGCAGCTTAGAGGTGGGGTGGGGCTACACCTTC. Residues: CASSLEVGWGYTF.

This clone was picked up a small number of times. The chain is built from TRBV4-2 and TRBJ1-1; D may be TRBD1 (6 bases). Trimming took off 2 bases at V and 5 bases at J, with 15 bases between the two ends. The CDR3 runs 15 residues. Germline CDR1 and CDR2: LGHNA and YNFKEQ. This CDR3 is CASSQKAAGETEAFF. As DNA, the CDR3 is TGTGCCAGCAGCCAAAAGGCGGCAGGGGAGACTGAAGCTTTCTTT.

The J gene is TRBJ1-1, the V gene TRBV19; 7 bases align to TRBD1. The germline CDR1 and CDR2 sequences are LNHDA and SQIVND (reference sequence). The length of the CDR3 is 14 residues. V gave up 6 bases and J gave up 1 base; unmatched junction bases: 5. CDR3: CASSRGGWNTEAFF. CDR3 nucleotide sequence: TGTGCCAGTAGCCGAGGGGGCTGGAACACTGAAGCTTTCTTT.

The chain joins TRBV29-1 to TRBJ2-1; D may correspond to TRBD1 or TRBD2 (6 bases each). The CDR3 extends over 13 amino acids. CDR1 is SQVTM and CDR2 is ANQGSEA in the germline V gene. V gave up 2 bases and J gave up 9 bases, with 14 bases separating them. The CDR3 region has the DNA TGCAGCGTTGAACGGGGGCGCGCGAGTGAGCAGTTCTTC. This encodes CSVERGRASEQFF.